The source of this T cell receptor beta chain is a study of T cells in Graves' hyperthyroidism and ophthalmopathy. Many counts were recorded for this clonotype. Looked up from germline, CDR1 is ENHRY and CDR2 is SYGVKD. The CDR3 has 14 residues. V lost 7 bases to trimming and J lost 2 bases, with 13 bases between them. Hyperthyroidism was newly diagnosed in patients aged 18 to 65 (duration under 2 months). Researchers took RNA transcripts and amplified the TCR beta CDR3 regions from them. RT-PCR in the first round (using the HTBI primer set) targeted the TCR CDR3. TCRdb independently ran MiXCR on the multiplex PCR reads; one entry per CDR3 protein. The sample shows around 300,000 distinct CDR3 sequences, roughly 15% of them seen only once.

The V and J genes are TRBV10-3 and TRBJ2-3; D gene ambiguous. The sequenced sample was blood. This receptor was identified in a woman aged 45-65 years with Graves' hyperthyroidism that later progressed to Graves' ophthalmopathy. The DNA of the CDR3 is TGTGCCATCACCCCCGACCTCCACACAGATACGCAGTATTTT. It yields the protein CAITPDLHTDTQYF.